The rows below give T cell receptor beta chains drawn from one sample of a study of vaccination and CD4 T cells after COVID-19. For these TCRs, the target antigens are not known. TCRdb analysed the PCR reads with MiXCR anew, one entry per CDR3 protein. The repertoire consists of around 10,000 distinct CDR3 sequences, with 28% occurring once and the leading ten covering 15% to 20%. Sequencing was carried out using CD4+ T cells from blood, cultured in vitro. These receptors were collected from a human donor in good health. CDR3s include the opening cysteine and the closing phenylalanine or tryptophan. The order of the fields is J gene, D gene, clone size, V gene, CDR3 DNA, CDR3 protein. The D gene is left open where the match is weak. Only part of the rows carry a size: once, few, many, or a class if the clone is expanded.

j_call: TRBJ2-7
d_call: NA
clone_size: NA
v_call: TRBV20-1
cdr3_nt: TGCAGTGCTAGCCCCGACACCTACGAGCAGTACTTC
cdr3_aa: CSASPDTYEQYF

j_call: TRBJ2-2
d_call: NA
clone_size: few
v_call: TRBV6-4
cdr3_nt: TGTGCCAGCAGTGACTCGAGCGACACCGGGGAGCTGTTTTTT
cdr3_aa: CASSDSSDTGELFF

j_call: TRBJ2-1
d_call: TRBD2
clone_size: NA
v_call: TRBV20-1
cdr3_nt: TGCAGTGCTAGCAGGGGACTAGCGGACCACAATGAGCAGTTCTTC
cdr3_aa: CSASRGLADHNEQFF

j_call: TRBJ2-7
d_call: TRBD2
clone_size: NA
v_call: TRBV28
cdr3_nt: TGTGCCAGCAGCTCACGGGGGGGAAGCGGGTTGGACGAGCAGTACTTC
cdr3_aa: CASSSRGGSGLDEQYF

j_call: TRBJ2-3
d_call: TRBD1
clone_size: few
v_call: TRBV6-1
cdr3_nt: TGTGCCATACCGGGACAGGGGACAGATACGCAGTATTTT
cdr3_aa: CAIPGQGTDTQYF

j_call: TRBJ1-6
d_call: NA
clone_size: few
v_call: TRBV6-1
cdr3_nt: TGTGCCAGCCGTCACCGGGACGGTTATAATTCACCCCTCCACTTT
cdr3_aa: CASRHRDGYNSPLHF

j_call: TRBJ2-7
d_call: NA
clone_size: NA
v_call: TRBV5-5
cdr3_nt: TGTGCCAGCAGCTTTGGTCTAAGTCACAGAGACTCCTACGAGCAGTACTTC
cdr3_aa: CASSFGLSHRDSYEQYF

j_call: TRBJ2-5
d_call: TRBD1
clone_size: NA
v_call: TRBV19
cdr3_nt: TGTGCCAGTAGTGTTTCAGGGGGCTTGGAGACCCAGTACTTC
cdr3_aa: CASSVSGGLETQYF

j_call: TRBJ1-6
d_call: TRBD1
clone_size: NA
v_call: TRBV7-3
cdr3_nt: TGTGCCAGCAGCCCCGGGACAGCAGATAATTCACCCCTCCACTTT
cdr3_aa: CASSPGTADNSPLHF

j_call: TRBJ1-1
d_call: TRBD1
clone_size: few
v_call: TRBV20-1
cdr3_nt: TGCAGTGCTCCTAAGGCAGGGGGCACTGAAGCTTTCTTT
cdr3_aa: CSAPKAGGTEAFF

j_call: TRBJ2-7
d_call: TRBD2
clone_size: NA
v_call: TRBV7-2
cdr3_nt: TGTGCCAGCAGCTCCGGAGCGGGAGTTCGGGGAGAGCAGTACTTC
cdr3_aa: CASSSGAGVRGEQYF

j_call: TRBJ2-3
d_call: TRBD2
clone_size: few
v_call: TRBV7-3
cdr3_nt: TGTGCCAGCAGCTTAAATGACGGACTAGCGGGTTCAGATACGCAGTATTTT
cdr3_aa: CASSLNDGLAGSDTQYF

j_call: TRBJ2-7
d_call: NA
clone_size: NA
v_call: TRBV18
cdr3_nt: TGTGCCAGCTCACCACGAGGTGTGAATTACGAGCAGTACTTC
cdr3_aa: CASSPRGVNYEQYF

j_call: TRBJ2-1
d_call: TRBD2
clone_size: few
v_call: TRBV20-1
cdr3_nt: TGCAGTGCTGAAAGAGGACTAGCGGGAAATAATGAGCAGTTCTTC
cdr3_aa: CSAERGLAGNNEQFF

j_call: TRBJ1-2
d_call: TRBD1
clone_size: NA
v_call: TRBV20-1
cdr3_nt: TGCAGTGCTAGAGGGGTAGGGGACAGGACCCAAACTAACTATGGCTACACCTTC
cdr3_aa: CSARGVGDRTQTNYGYTF

j_call: TRBJ1-1
d_call: TRBD1
clone_size: few
v_call: TRBV6-1
cdr3_nt: TGTGCCAGCAGAACAGACAGGGACAACACTGAAGCTTTCTTT
cdr3_aa: CASRTDRDNTEAFF

j_call: TRBJ2-7
d_call: NA
clone_size: few
v_call: TRBV9
cdr3_nt: TGTGCCAGCAGCCCACAGAGTTGGTCCTACGAGCAGTACTTC
cdr3_aa: CASSPQSWSYEQYF

j_call: TRBJ1-2
d_call: NA
clone_size: few
v_call: TRBV20-1
cdr3_nt: TGCAGTGCTAGGGAGACAGGTGGTAGTGGCTACACCTTC
cdr3_aa: CSARETGGSGYTF

j_call: TRBJ1-1
d_call: TRBD1
clone_size: once
v_call: TRBV7-2
cdr3_nt: TGTGCCAGCAGCTTATTACTAGTTATGGGACAGGTGAACACTGAAGCTTTCTTT
cdr3_aa: CASSLLLVMGQVNTEAFF

j_call: TRBJ2-2
d_call: NA
clone_size: NA
v_call: TRBV4-3
cdr3_nt: TGCGCCAGCAGCCAATCACTAGACACCGGGGAGCTGTTTTTT
cdr3_aa: CASSQSLDTGELFF

j_call: TRBJ2-7
d_call: NA
clone_size: NA
v_call: TRBV19
cdr3_nt: TGTGCCAGTAGTCCGGCCGGGACCACCGCCTACGAGCAGTACTTC
cdr3_aa: CASSPAGTTAYEQYF

j_call: TRBJ2-1
d_call: TRBD2
clone_size: NA
v_call: TRBV28
cdr3_nt: TGTGCCAGCAGCTCCCCCGGTGGAGGGACTAGCATCGATGAGCAGTTCTTC
cdr3_aa: CASSSPGGGTSIDEQFF

j_call: TRBJ2-5
d_call: NA
clone_size: medium-sized
v_call: TRBV7-9
cdr3_nt: TGTGCCAGCAGCCCCGGACACTACTCGGGGGAGACCCAGTACTTC
cdr3_aa: CASSPGHYSGETQYF

j_call: TRBJ2-1
d_call: NA
clone_size: NA
v_call: TRBV27
cdr3_nt: TGTGCCAGCAGTTTAACCAGGGAATACAATGAGCAGTTCTTC
cdr3_aa: CASSLTREYNEQFF

j_call: TRBJ1-2
d_call: NA
clone_size: medium-sized
v_call: TRBV20-1
cdr3_nt: TGCAGTGCTTGGGATAACTATGGCTACACCTTC
cdr3_aa: CSAWDNYGYTF

j_call: TRBJ2-5
d_call: TRBD2
clone_size: medium-sized
v_call: TRBV7-2
cdr3_nt: TGTGCCAGCAGCTTATACCCGGGACTAGCGGGAGTAGAGACCCAGTACTTC
cdr3_aa: CASSLYPGLAGVETQYF

j_call: TRBJ1-2
d_call: TRBD1
clone_size: medium-sized
v_call: TRBV20-1
cdr3_nt: TGCAGTGCTAGCCAGGGGGCAGGAAACTATGGCTACACCTTC
cdr3_aa: CSASQGAGNYGYTF

j_call: TRBJ2-3
d_call: TRBD2
clone_size: few
v_call: TRBV20-1
cdr3_nt: TGCGGAACCGGGACTAGCGGGACTGGCACAGATACGCAGTATTTT
cdr3_aa: CGTGTSGTGTDTQYF

j_call: TRBJ2-1
d_call: NA
clone_size: few
v_call: TRBV27
cdr3_nt: TGTGCCAGCAGTTTCTGGGGGGAGAGGCAGTTCTTC
cdr3_aa: CASSFWGERQFF

j_call: TRBJ2-2
d_call: TRBD2
clone_size: NA
v_call: TRBV20-1
cdr3_nt: TGCAGTGCTAGAGATGAGGTAGCGGGACTTACCGGGGAGCTGTTTTTT
cdr3_aa: CSARDEVAGLTGELFF

j_call: TRBJ2-5
d_call: TRBD1
clone_size: NA
v_call: TRBV27
cdr3_nt: TGTGCCAGCAGGCTCGGACAGGGGATTTATGAGACCCAGTACTTC
cdr3_aa: CASRLGQGIYETQYF

j_call: TRBJ2-5
d_call: NA
clone_size: NA
v_call: TRBV6-2/TRBV6-3
cdr3_nt: TGTGCCAGCAGGGTTGCGGGGGCCGGGGAAACCCAGTACTTC
cdr3_aa: CASRVAGAGETQYF

j_call: TRBJ2-1
d_call: NA
clone_size: few
v_call: TRBV19
cdr3_nt: TGTGCCAGTGCCCCACGGGGGATAGTTAATGAGCAGTTCTTC
cdr3_aa: CASAPRGIVNEQFF

j_call: TRBJ2-7
d_call: TRBD2
clone_size: NA
v_call: TRBV6-2/TRBV6-3
cdr3_nt: TGTGCCAGCATCGGAAGACTAGCGGGAGTGCCTGAGCAGTACTTC
cdr3_aa: CASIGRLAGVPEQYF

j_call: TRBJ1-5
d_call: TRBD1
clone_size: few
v_call: TRBV2
cdr3_nt: TGTGCCAGCAGGAGCCACAGGGGGCGAGGGAATCAGCCCCAGCATTTT
cdr3_aa: CASRSHRGRGNQPQHF

j_call: TRBJ2-7
d_call: TRBD2
clone_size: few
v_call: TRBV4-1
cdr3_nt: TGCGCCAGCAGCCAGCTGGGACTAGCGATCGACGAGCAGTACTTC
cdr3_aa: CASSQLGLAIDEQYF

j_call: TRBJ1-1
d_call: TRBD1
clone_size: medium-sized
v_call: TRBV20-1
cdr3_nt: TGCAGTGCCCGAGGACAGGGCCGCGGGCCAGCTTTCTTT
cdr3_aa: CSARGQGRGPAFF

j_call: TRBJ2-5
d_call: TRBD2
clone_size: few
v_call: TRBV19
cdr3_nt: TGTGCCAGTAGTATAAACGGACTAGCGGGAGGGCAAGAGACCCAGTACTTC
cdr3_aa: CASSINGLAGGQETQYF

j_call: TRBJ1-1
d_call: NA
clone_size: NA
v_call: TRBV19
cdr3_nt: TGTGCCAGTAGCCCCCCTTCCCAACTGAACACTGAAGCTTTCTTT
cdr3_aa: CASSPPSQLNTEAFF

j_call: TRBJ1-1
d_call: TRBD1
clone_size: NA
v_call: TRBV28
cdr3_nt: TGTGCCAGCAATCCCGGGACAGTGAACACTGAAGCTTTCTTT
cdr3_aa: CASNPGTVNTEAFF

j_call: TRBJ2-1
d_call: TRBD1
clone_size: NA
v_call: TRBV28
cdr3_nt: TGTGCCAGCAGTGGCGCCGGGACAGTCTACAATGAGCAGTTCTTC
cdr3_aa: CASSGAGTVYNEQFF

j_call: TRBJ1-1
d_call: TRBD1
clone_size: NA
v_call: TRBV4-3
cdr3_nt: TGCGCCAGCAGCCGCGACCCTAGGGGGCCGCCTGAAGCTTTCTTT
cdr3_aa: CASSRDPRGPPEAFF

j_call: TRBJ2-1
d_call: NA
clone_size: NA
v_call: TRBV20-1
cdr3_nt: TGCAGTGCTAGTTCGTTTGAAGGAAACTCCTACAATGAGCAGTTCTTC
cdr3_aa: CSASSFEGNSYNEQFF

j_call: TRBJ2-2
d_call: NA
clone_size: NA
v_call: TRBV7-3
cdr3_nt: TGTGCCAGCAGCTATTCGTTAGTAGACCCCGGGGAGCTGTTTTTT
cdr3_aa: CASSYSLVDPGELFF

j_call: TRBJ2-1
d_call: TRBD1
clone_size: few
v_call: TRBV15
cdr3_nt: TGTGCCACCAGCAAAGGACAGGTTTACAATGAGCAGTTCTTC
cdr3_aa: CATSKGQVYNEQFF